A single sample is the source of the 2 T cell receptor beta chains below, sequenced in a study of identical twins. MiXCR was run by TCRdb on the 5' RACE reads, yielding one entry per CDR3 protein. The table includes around 690,000 distinct CDR3 sequences, approximately 22% detected once. These sequences were also reported in another study, on T cells expressing NK-cell markers.

The sequenced material came from PBMCs. The receptors stem from a woman younger than 30 in good health.

This clonotype was observed a few times. V and J are TRBV18 and TRBJ2-1; TRBD2 agrees at 9 bases. CDR3 length: 16 residues. Germline assignment: CDR1 KGHSH and CDR2 LQKENI. V was pared by 6 bases and J by 0 bases, with 6 bases of the junction left unmatched. Here the CDR3 DNA reads TGTGCCAGCTCGCCTGGGACTAGCTACTCCTACAATGAGCAGTTCTTC. Translating it yields CASSPGTSYSYNEQFF.

Only a few counts were recorded for this clonotype. This chain joins TRBV25-1 and TRBJ2-7; no definite D call. The germline V gene encodes CDR1 MGHDK and CDR2 SYGVNS. The V end lost 5 bases, the J end lost 8 bases, and 16 bases lay between the germline ends. This CDR3 has 13 residues. The CDR3 here is CASSFSSTGKQYF. The CDR3 DNA follows: TGTGCCAGCAGTTTCTCCTCGACTGGAAAGCAGTACTTC.